A selection of T cell receptor beta chains follows, all from one sample in a study of PD-1 blockade in mismatch repair-deficient tumors. Some clones are missing from TCRdb's copy, which holds only in-frame ones; the method was immunoSEQ multiplex PCR. The top ten hold over 3% of the sample, which has fewer than 45,000 clones, approximately 85% seen once. Specimen: peripheral blood, collected 76 weeks after starting pembrolizumab. The receptors come from an adult with mismatch repair-deficient cancer. Each CDR3 is given with its conserved first and last residue. D genes are given only for firm matches. Clone size is shown for a subset of rows, as once, few, many or a class of expanded clone.

j_call clone_size d_call v_call cdr3_nt cdr3_aa
TRBJ2-3 NA NA TRBV6-5 TGTGCCAGCGGTAGGGGGGATTTCGGCACAGATACGCAGTATTTT CASGRGDFGTDTQYF
TRBJ2-7 NA NA TRBV7-2 TGTGCCAGCAGCTTAGTGGGCTCTTCCGTGGCCGGGGACTACGAGCAGTACTTC CASSLVGSSVAGDYEQYF
TRBJ1-2 NA TRBD1 TRBV30 TGTGCCTGGAGGACCGAGGGGGCTGCTTCCTATGGCTACACCTTC CAWRTEGAASYGYTF
TRBJ2-1 NA TRBD2 TRBV12-5 TGTGCTAGTGGACAGCGGGAGGCCGCGGATGAGCAGTTCTTC CASGQREAADEQFF
TRBJ2-5 NA TRBD2 TRBV19 TGTGCCAGTAGTATTGCAGCGGGGAGGCGGGAGACCCAGTACTTC CASSIAAGRRETQYF
TRBJ2-1 NA NA TRBV11-2 TGTGCCAGCAGCTTAGAGGCCAGCTCCTACAATGAGCAGTTCTTC CASSLEASSYNEQFF
TRBJ2-7 NA NA TRBV6-5 TGTGCCGGCAGGAGGACTGGCGCGGGACGGGACGAGCAGTACTTC CAGRRTGAGRDEQYF
TRBJ2-1 NA NA TRBV7-9 TGTGCCAGCAGCCCAAAGGGACCAACCGAGCAGTTCTTC CASSPKGPTEQFF
TRBJ1-2 NA NA TRBV28 TGTGCCAGCAGTCCCCCCCGGGGGAGTTCGGAGGGCTACACCTTC CASSPPRGSSEGYTF
TRBJ2-2 NA NA TRBV7-3 TGTGCCAGCAGCTTAACTGGTAACCCTTTGAACACCGGGGAGCTGTTTTTT CASSLTGNPLNTGELFF
TRBJ2-1 few TRBD2 TRBV4-2 TGTGCCAGCAGCCAAGATTGGGGGAGGGACTACAATGAGCAGTTCTTC CASSQDWGRDYNEQFF
TRBJ2-3 NA NA TRBV7-3 TGTGCCAGCAGCTCAAGGGTCAAGGGGACTAGCACAGATACGCAGTATTTT CASSSRVKGTSTDTQYF
TRBJ1-2 few TRBD1 TRBV5-5 TGTGCCAGCAGCTTGGAACAGGGGTATGGCTACACCTTC CASSLEQGYGYTF
TRBJ1-2 NA TRBD1 TRBV19 TGTGCCAGTAGTAGCATGGCCAGGGGGGACTATGGCTACACCTTC CASSSMARGDYGYTF
TRBJ2-3 NA TRBD2 TRBV5-6 TGTGCCAGCAGCACCGGGACTAGCGGGAGGGGGTCGCAGTATTTT CASSTGTSGRGSQYF
TRBJ2-7 NA NA TRBV2 TGTGCCAGCGGGTCCCATTCCCCCTACGAGCAGTACTTC CASGSHSPYEQYF
TRBJ2-2 NA NA TRBV7-9 TGTGCCAGCAGCTTATTTTCTAGGACAACTACGGGGCGTCCCGGGGAGCTGTTTTTT CASSLFSRTTTGRPGELFF
TRBJ1-5 NA NA TRBV5-5 TGTGCCAGCAGCGGAGGAGGACAAGGTAATCAGCCCCAGCATTTT CASSGGGQGNQPQHF
TRBJ2-7 NA NA TRBV6-1 TGTGCCAGCAGTGAAGGGGGCAGGATTACCTACGAGCAGTACTTC CASSEGGRITYEQYF
TRBJ2-7 NA TRBD2 TRBV2 TGTGCCAGCAGGGGGGGGACTAGCGGGAGATCCTACGAGCAGTACTTC CASRGGTSGRSYEQYF
TRBJ2-1 NA NA TRBV10-2 TGCGCCAGCAGGGACTGGTTCAATGAGCAGTTCTTC CASRDWFNEQFF
TRBJ1-1 NA NA TRBV5-1 TGCGCCAGCAGCTCTGACAGACTAGTAAACACTGAAGCTTTCTTT CASSSDRLVNTEAFF
TRBJ2-1 NA NA TRBV28 TGTGCCAGCAGTTTTCGCACACGGGGATCCTACAATGAGCAGTTCTTC CASSFRTRGSYNEQFF
TRBJ2-7 NA TRBD2 TRBV4-2 TGTGCCAGCAGCCAAGATAGTAGCGGGAGCTCCTACGAGCAGTACTTC CASSQDSSGSSYEQYF
TRBJ2-5 NA TRBD2 TRBV18 TGTGCCAGCTCACCGGGAGGGGCATTACAAGAGACCCAGTACTTC CASSPGGALQETQYF
TRBJ2-7 NA TRBD1 TRBV19 TGTGCCAGTAGTTCGAGGACAGGGGACTCCTACGAGCAGTACTTC CASSSRTGDSYEQYF
TRBJ2-7 NA TRBD2 TRBV6-5 TGTGCCAGCAGTTACGGGGGGGACGCCTACGAGCAGTACTTC CASSYGGDAYEQYF